These T cell receptor beta chains were read from a single sample in a study of T cell repertoires in cytomegalovirus infection. Each CDR3 protein gets one entry after TCRdb re-called the reads with MiXCR. This table has almost 300,000 distinct CDR3 sequences, approximately 8.9% appearing once. The sample consisted of PBMCs. These receptors came from a human donor in good health (CMV status not recorded). Some clones in this sample may be carry-over from other donors' samples. The CDR3 runs from the conserved cysteine through the conserved F or W. Each record gives: J gene, V gene, clone size, D gene, CDR3 DNA, CDR3 protein. D genes are given only for firm matches. Some rows have no size entry. The others give once, few or many, or a class for an expanded clone.

J gene: TRBJ1-1
V gene: TRBV29-1
clone size: many
D gene: -
CDR3 DNA: TGCAGCGTTAGACCGGACACTGAAGCTTTCTTT
CDR3 protein: CSVRPDTEAFF

J gene: TRBJ2-5
V gene: TRBV27
clone size: -
D gene: TRBD2
CDR3 DNA: TGTGCCAGCAGTTTAACCCCCAGCGGGGGCCCAGAGACCCAGTACTTC
CDR3 protein: CASSLTPSGGPETQYF

J gene: TRBJ2-2
V gene: TRBV20-1
clone size: many
D gene: -
CDR3 DNA: TGCAGTGGGTACAGGGACACCGGGGAGCTGTTTTTT
CDR3 protein: CSGYRDTGELFF

J gene: TRBJ1-1
V gene: TRBV6-5
clone size: many
D gene: TRBD1
CDR3 DNA: TGTGCCAGCAGTTGGGACAGAAAGAACACTGAAGCTTTCTTT
CDR3 protein: CASSWDRKNTEAFF

J gene: TRBJ1-3
V gene: TRBV6-4
clone size: -
D gene: -
CDR3 DNA: TGTGCCAGCAATGGGACACCTCGGTGGATATATTTT
CDR3 protein: CASNGTPRWIYF

J gene: TRBJ2-3
V gene: TRBV5-1
clone size: many
D gene: -
CDR3 DNA: TGCGCCAGCAGCTTGGCCATACTAGCTTCGGAGCAGTATTTT
CDR3 protein: CASSLAILASEQYF

J gene: TRBJ2-1
V gene: TRBV28
clone size: -
D gene: -
CDR3 DNA: TGTGCCAGCAGTTTATTGGCCCCCAATGAGCAGTTCTTC
CDR3 protein: CASSLLAPNEQFF

J gene: TRBJ2-1
V gene: TRBV12-3/TRBV12-4
clone size: many
D gene: -
CDR3 DNA: TGTGCCAGCAGCTATGGGAGATTGGAGCAGTTCTTC
CDR3 protein: CASSYGRLEQFF

J gene: TRBJ2-5
V gene: TRBV6-6
clone size: many
D gene: -
CDR3 DNA: TGTGCCAGCAGTCAGCCAAGTTCCCAAGAGACCCAGTACTTC
CDR3 protein: CASSQPSSQETQYF

J gene: TRBJ2-7
V gene: TRBV20-1
clone size: many
D gene: -
CDR3 DNA: TGCAGTGCTAGAGATGGGGCAGGATCCTACGAGCAGTACTTC
CDR3 protein: CSARDGAGSYEQYF

J gene: TRBJ2-1
V gene: TRBV7-2
clone size: many
D gene: TRBD2
CDR3 DNA: TGTGCCAGCAGCTTAGTAGCGGGGGAGAACAATGAGCAGTTCTTC
CDR3 protein: CASSLVAGENNEQFF

J gene: TRBJ1-5
V gene: TRBV6-2/TRBV6-3
clone size: many
D gene: -
CDR3 DNA: TGTGCCAGCAGTCCTAGGGGGGGCTCTCAGCCCCAGCATTTT
CDR3 protein: CASSPRGGSQPQHF

J gene: TRBJ1-2
V gene: TRBV28
clone size: many
D gene: TRBD1
CDR3 DNA: TGTGCCAGCAGTTTATACGGACAGGGGGCCACGTATGGCTACACCTTC
CDR3 protein: CASSLYGQGATYGYTF

J gene: TRBJ1-3
V gene: TRBV6-5
clone size: few
D gene: -
CDR3 DNA: TGTGCCAGCCTGTCGACAGGAAACACCATATATTTT
CDR3 protein: CASLSTGNTIYF

J gene: TRBJ1-1
V gene: TRBV7-2
clone size: many
D gene: -
CDR3 DNA: TGTGCCAGCAGCTTCGACCCGGACACTGAAGCTTTCTTT
CDR3 protein: CASSFDPDTEAFF

J gene: TRBJ2-5
V gene: TRBV20-1
clone size: many
D gene: TRBD1
CDR3 DNA: TGCAGTGTTCGCCGGGACAGCCGAATTCAAGAGACCCAGTACTTC
CDR3 protein: CSVRRDSRIQETQYF

J gene: TRBJ2-7
V gene: TRBV6-1
clone size: many
D gene: TRBD1
CDR3 DNA: TGTGCCAGCAGCCTCCTTACAAAGACAGGGTGGGACGAGCAGTACTTC
CDR3 protein: CASSLLTKTGWDEQYF

J gene: TRBJ1-1
V gene: TRBV20-1
clone size: -
D gene: -
CDR3 DNA: TGCAGTGCTAGAGGGCCAGGGCGGGAAGCTTTCTTT
CDR3 protein: CSARGPGREAFF

J gene: TRBJ1-5
V gene: TRBV28
clone size: many
D gene: -
CDR3 DNA: TGTGCCAGCAATGTTCTCCACAGCGGGGGCAATCAGCCCCAGCATTTT
CDR3 protein: CASNVLHSGGNQPQHF

J gene: TRBJ1-2
V gene: TRBV27
clone size: many
D gene: -
CDR3 DNA: TGTGCCAGCAGTTTACGCCCGATCTATGGCTACACCTTC
CDR3 protein: CASSLRPIYGYTF

J gene: TRBJ2-2
V gene: TRBV2
clone size: many
D gene: TRBD1
CDR3 DNA: TGTGCCAGCAGTCTCGGGACAGGGGGTTACACCGGGGAGCTGTTTTTT
CDR3 protein: CASSLGTGGYTGELFF

J gene: TRBJ1-2
V gene: TRBV5-5
clone size: many
D gene: -
CDR3 DNA: TGTGCCAGCAGCTTGGGGGCAGGGGCGGTTAACTATGGCTACACCTTC
CDR3 protein: CASSLGAGAVNYGYTF

J gene: TRBJ2-3
V gene: TRBV7-3
clone size: -
D gene: TRBD1
CDR3 DNA: TGTGCCAGCAGCTTAAGGACAGGCTTGGCGAATACGCAGTATTTT
CDR3 protein: CASSLRTGLANTQYF

J gene: TRBJ1-5
V gene: TRBV7-2
clone size: many
D gene: -
CDR3 DNA: TGTGCCAGCAGCTCGGTCGGGTTCAATCAGCCCCAGCATTTT
CDR3 protein: CASSSVGFNQPQHF

J gene: TRBJ2-1
V gene: TRBV2
clone size: many
D gene: TRBD2
CDR3 DNA: TGTGCCAGCAAGGGCGGGGGGGCCCCCCACAATGAGCAGTTCTTC
CDR3 protein: CASKGGGAPHNEQFF

J gene: TRBJ1-2
V gene: TRBV25-1
clone size: many
D gene: -
CDR3 DNA: TGTGCCAGCAGTGAAGACTTCAGGGATTATGGCTACACCTTC
CDR3 protein: CASSEDFRDYGYTF